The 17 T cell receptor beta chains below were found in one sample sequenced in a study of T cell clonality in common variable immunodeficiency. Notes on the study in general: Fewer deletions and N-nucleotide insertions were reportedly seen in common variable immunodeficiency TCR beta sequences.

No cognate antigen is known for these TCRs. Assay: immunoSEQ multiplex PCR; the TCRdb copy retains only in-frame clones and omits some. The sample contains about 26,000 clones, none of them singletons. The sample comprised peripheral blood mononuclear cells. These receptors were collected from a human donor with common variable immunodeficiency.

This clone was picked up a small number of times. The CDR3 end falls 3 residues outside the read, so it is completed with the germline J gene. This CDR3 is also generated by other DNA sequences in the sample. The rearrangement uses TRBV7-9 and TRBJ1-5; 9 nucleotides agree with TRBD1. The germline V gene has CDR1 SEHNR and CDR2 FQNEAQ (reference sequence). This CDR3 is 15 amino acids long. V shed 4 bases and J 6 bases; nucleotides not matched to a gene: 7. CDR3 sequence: CASSSNRGRSQPQHF. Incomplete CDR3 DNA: TGTGCCAGCAGCTCGAACAGGGGGCGGTCTCAGCCC.

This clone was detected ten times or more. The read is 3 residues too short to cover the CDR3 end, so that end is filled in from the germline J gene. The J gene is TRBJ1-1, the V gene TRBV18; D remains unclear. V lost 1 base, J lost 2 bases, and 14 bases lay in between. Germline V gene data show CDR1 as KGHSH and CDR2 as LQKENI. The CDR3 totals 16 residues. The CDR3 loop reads CASSPQAPRENTEAFF. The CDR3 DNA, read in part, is TGTGCCAGCTCACCACAGGCCCCGCGGGAAAACACTGAA.

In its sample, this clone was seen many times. The CDR3 loop is CASSPATSTDTQYF. The CDR3 bases that were read are TGTGCCAGCAGCCCAGCGACCAGTACAGATACG. The genes are TRBV2 and TRBJ2-3; D uncertain. Read coverage stops 3 residues before the CDR3 terminus; the germline J gene supplies the remainder. The CDR3 consists of 14 residues. V lost 6 bases, J lost 3 bases, and 13 bases lay in between. Germline V gene lookup returns CDR1 SNHLY and CDR2 FYNNEI.

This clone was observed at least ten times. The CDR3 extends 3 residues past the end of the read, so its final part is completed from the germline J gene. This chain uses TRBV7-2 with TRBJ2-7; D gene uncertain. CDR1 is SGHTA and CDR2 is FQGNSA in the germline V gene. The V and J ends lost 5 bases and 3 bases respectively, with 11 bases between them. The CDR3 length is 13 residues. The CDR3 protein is CASSPNIFYEQYF. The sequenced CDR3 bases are TGTGCCAGCAGCCCGAACATATTCTACGAG.

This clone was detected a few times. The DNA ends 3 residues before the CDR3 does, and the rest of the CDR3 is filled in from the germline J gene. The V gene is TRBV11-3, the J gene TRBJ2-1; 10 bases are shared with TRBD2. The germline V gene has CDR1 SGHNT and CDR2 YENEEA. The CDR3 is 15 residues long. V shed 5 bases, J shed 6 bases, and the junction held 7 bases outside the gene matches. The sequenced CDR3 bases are TGTGCCAGCAGCAAGCGGGGGGGCCAAGGCAATGAG. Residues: CASSKRGGQGNE. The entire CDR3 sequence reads CASSKRGGQGNEQFF. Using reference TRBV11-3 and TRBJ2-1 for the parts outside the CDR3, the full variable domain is EAGVVQSPRYKIIEKKQPVAFWCNPISGHNTLYWYLQNLGQGPELLIRYENEEAVDDSQLPKDRFSAERLKGVDSTLKIQPAELGDSAVYLCASSKRGGQGNEQFFGPGTRLTVL.

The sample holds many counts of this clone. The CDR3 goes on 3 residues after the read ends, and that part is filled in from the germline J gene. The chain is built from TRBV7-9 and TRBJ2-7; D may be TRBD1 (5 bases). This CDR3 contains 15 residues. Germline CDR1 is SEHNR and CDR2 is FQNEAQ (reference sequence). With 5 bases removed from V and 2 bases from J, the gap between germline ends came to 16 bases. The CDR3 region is CASSPRAGKTYEQYF. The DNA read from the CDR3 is TGTGCCAGCAGCCCCCGGGCAGGGAAAACCTACGAG.

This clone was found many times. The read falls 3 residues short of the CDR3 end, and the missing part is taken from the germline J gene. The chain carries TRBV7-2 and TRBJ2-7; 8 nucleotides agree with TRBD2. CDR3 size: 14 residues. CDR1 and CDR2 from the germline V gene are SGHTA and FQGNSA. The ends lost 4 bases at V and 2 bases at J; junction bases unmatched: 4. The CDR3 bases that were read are TGTGCCAGCAGCTATGGCGGGGGGACCTACGAG. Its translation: CASSYGGGTYE. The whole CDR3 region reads CASSYGGGTYEQYF.

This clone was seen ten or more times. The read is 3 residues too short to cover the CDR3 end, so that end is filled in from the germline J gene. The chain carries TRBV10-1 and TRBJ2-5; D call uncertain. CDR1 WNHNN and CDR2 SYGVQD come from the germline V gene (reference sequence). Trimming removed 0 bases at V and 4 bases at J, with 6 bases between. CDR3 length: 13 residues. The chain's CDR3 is CASSESSSETQYF. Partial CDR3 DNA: TGCGCCAGCAGTGAGTCGTCTTCAGAGACC.

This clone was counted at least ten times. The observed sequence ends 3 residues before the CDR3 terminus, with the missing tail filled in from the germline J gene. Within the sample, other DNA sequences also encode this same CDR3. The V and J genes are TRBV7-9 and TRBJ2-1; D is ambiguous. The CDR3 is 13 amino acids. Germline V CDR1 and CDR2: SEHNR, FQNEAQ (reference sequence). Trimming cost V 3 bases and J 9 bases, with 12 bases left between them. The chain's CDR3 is CASSFRAGSEQFF. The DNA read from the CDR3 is TGTGCCAGCAGCTTCCGTGCAGGTTCTGAG.

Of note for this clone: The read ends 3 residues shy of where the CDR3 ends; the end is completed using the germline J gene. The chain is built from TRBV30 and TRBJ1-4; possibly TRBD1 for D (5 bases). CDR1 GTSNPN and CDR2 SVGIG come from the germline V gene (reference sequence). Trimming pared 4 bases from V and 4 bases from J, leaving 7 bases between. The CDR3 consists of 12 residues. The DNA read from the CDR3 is TGTGCCTGGACAGGGCTTAATGAAAAA. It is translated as CAWTGLNEK. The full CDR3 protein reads CAWTGLNEKLFF.

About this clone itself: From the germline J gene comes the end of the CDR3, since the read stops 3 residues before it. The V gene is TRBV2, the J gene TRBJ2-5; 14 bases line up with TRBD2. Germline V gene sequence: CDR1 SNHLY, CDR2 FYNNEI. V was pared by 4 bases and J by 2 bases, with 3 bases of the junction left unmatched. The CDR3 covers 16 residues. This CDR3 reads CASSGLAGGGQETQYF. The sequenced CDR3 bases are TGTGCCAGCAGTGGACTAGCGGGAGGGGGGCAAGAGACC.

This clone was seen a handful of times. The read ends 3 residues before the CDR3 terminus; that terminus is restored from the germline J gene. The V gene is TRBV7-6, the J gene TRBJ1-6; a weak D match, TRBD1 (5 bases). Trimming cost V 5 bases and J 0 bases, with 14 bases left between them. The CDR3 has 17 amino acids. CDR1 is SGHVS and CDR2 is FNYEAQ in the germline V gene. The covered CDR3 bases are TGTGCCAGCAGCGAGGGACTCTCGGGCTCCTATAATTCACCC. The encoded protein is CASSEGLSGSYNSP. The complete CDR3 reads CASSEGLSGSYNSPLHF. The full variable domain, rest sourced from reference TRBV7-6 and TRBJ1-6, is GAGVSQSPRYKVTKRGQDVALRCDPISGHVSLYWYRQALGQGPEFLTYFNYEAQQDKSGLPNDRFSAERPEGSISTLTIQRTEQRDSAMYRCASSEGLSGSYNSPLHFGNGTRLTVT.

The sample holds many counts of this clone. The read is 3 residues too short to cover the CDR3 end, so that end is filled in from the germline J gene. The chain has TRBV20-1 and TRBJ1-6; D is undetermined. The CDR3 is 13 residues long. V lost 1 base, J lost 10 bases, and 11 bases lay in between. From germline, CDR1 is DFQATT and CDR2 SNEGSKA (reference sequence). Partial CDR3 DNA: TGCAGTGCTAGAGGCGGGCCTAAGTCACCC. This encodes CSARGGPKSP. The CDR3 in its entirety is CSARGGPKSPLHF.

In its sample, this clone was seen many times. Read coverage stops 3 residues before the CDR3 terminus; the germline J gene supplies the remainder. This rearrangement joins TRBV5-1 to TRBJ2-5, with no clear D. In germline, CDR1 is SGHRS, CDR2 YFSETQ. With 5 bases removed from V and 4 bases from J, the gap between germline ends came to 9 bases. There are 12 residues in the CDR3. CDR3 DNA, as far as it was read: TGCGCCAGCAGTTCGACGGGAGAGACC. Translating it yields CASSSTGET. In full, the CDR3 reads CASSSTGETQYF.

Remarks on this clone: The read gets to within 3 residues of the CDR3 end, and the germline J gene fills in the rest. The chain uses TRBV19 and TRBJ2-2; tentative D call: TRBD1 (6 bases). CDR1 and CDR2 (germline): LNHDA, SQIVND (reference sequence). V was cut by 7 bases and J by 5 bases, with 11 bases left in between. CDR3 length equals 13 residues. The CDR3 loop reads CASTKRGTGELFF. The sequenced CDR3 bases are TGTGCCAGTACAAAAAGGGGGACCGGGGAG.

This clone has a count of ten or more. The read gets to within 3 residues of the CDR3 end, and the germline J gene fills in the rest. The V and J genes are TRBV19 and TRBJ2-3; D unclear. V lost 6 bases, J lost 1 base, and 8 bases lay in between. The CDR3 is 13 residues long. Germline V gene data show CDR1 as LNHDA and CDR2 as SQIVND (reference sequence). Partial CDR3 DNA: TGTGCCAGTAGCATGGGCGGCACAGATACG. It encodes CASSMGGTDT. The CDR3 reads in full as CASSMGGTDTQYF.

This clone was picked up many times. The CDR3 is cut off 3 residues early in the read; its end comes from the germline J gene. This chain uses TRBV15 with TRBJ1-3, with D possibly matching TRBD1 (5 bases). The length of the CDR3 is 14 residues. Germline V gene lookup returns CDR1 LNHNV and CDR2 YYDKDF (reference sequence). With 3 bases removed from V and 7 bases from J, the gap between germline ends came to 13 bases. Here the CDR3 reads CATSSVGGRNTIYF. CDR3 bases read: TGTGCCACCAGCAGTGTCGGGGGGAGGAACACC.